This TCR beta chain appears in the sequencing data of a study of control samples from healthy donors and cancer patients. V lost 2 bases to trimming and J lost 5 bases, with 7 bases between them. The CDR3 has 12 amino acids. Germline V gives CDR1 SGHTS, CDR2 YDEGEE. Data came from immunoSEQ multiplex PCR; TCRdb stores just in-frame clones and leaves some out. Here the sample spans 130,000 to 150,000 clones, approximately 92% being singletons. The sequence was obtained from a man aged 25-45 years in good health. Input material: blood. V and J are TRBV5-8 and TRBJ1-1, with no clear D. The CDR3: CASSLTVTEAFF. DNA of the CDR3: TGTGCCAGCAGCTTAACAGTGACTGAAGCTTTCTTT.